The 21 T cell receptor beta chains given below trace back to one sample, sequenced in a study of cytomegalovirus exposure and HLA in healthy donors. PCR was performed using 60 Vbeta and 13 Jbeta primers. The data were produced by immunoSEQ multiplex PCR, yet TCRdb's version contains in-frame clones alone and is incomplete. The sample lists about 160,000 clones; approximately 84% were seen once. The sequenced sample consisted of PBMCs. Receptors originate from a man aged 50 or older in good health and CMV-seropositive.

CDR3 residues: CASSRDQETQYF. The CDR3 bases are TGTGCCAGCAGCCGAGACCAAGAGACCCAGTACTTC. The chain couples TRBV7-3 to TRBJ2-5; D unresolved. Trimming shortened V by 5 bases and J by 0 bases, and 4 bases separated the two germline ends. This CDR3 region has 12 residues. The germline V gene encodes CDR1 SGHTA and CDR2 FQGTGA.

J is TRBJ1-4 and V is TRBV4-2, with 7 bases identical to TRBD1. Losses at the gene ends were 0 bases for V and 3 bases for J; bases not matched to a gene: 4. This CDR3 spans 16 amino acids. Germline V lookup: CDR1 LGHNA, CDR2 YNFKEQ. The CDR3 nucleotides are TGTGCCAGCAGCCAAGATTCAGGGACAGCTAATGAAAAACTGTTTTTT. Protein sequence: CASSQDSGTANEKLFF.

The chain employs TRBV28 and TRBJ1-4; D is perhaps TRBD1 (6 bases). The CDR3 spans 14 residues. Trimming took 6 bases from V and 9 from J, leaving 17 bases between them. Germline V lookup: CDR1 MDHEN, CDR2 SYDVKM. The CDR3 DNA reads TGTGCCAGCAGAAACTCGGACAGCAGGAAAAAACTGTTTTTT. Residues: CASRNSDSRKKLFF. Variable domain in full (rest from reference TRBV28 and TRBJ1-4): DVKVTQSSRYLVKRTGEKVFLECVQDMDHENMFWYRQDPGLGLRLIYFSYDVKMKEKGDIPEGYSVSREKKERFSLILESASTNQTSMYLCASRNSDSRKKLFFGSGTQLSVL.

The chain is built from TRBV6-6 and TRBJ2-3, with 8 bases aligning to TRBD1. The V gene's germline CDR1 is MNHNY and CDR2 SVGAGI (reference sequence). V lost 2 bases to trimming and J lost 3 bases; unmatched junction nucleotides: 7. The CDR3 contains 16 residues. The CDR3 DNA is TGTGCCAGCAGTTACACCCAGGGGGCGGGGACAGATACGCAGTATTTT. It codes for CASSYTQGAGTDTQYF.

V gene TRBV7-8 combines with J gene TRBJ2-1; 16 nucleotides agree with TRBD2. Germline V gene lookup returns CDR1 SGHVS and CDR2 FQNEAQ. This CDR3 has 18 residues. With 5 bases clipped from V and 4 bases from J, the junction kept 8 bases outside the gene matches. Here the CDR3 reads CASSPPGLAGGRYNEQFF. For the CDR3, the DNA is TGTGCCAGCAGCCCGCCGGGACTAGCGGGAGGGCGTTACAATGAGCAGTTCTTC.

The chain is built from TRBV6-1 and TRBJ2-1, with 7 bases matching TRBD1. Germline V gene lookup returns CDR1 MNHNS and CDR2 SASEGT. V lost 4 bases and J lost 7; bases outside the gene matches: 7. This CDR3 region has 14 residues. The DNA of the CDR3 is TGTGCCAGCAGTGGTGACAGGGAATTGAATGAGCAGTTCTTC. This gives the protein CASSGDRELNEQFF.

The chain employs TRBV5-1 and TRBJ1-1; possibly TRBD1 for D (5 bases). The CDR3 extends over 13 amino acids. Germline V gene sequence: CDR1 SGHRS, CDR2 YFSETQ. Trimming stripped 5 bases from V and 5 bases from J, with 13 bases between. The CDR3 bases are TGCGCCAGCAGTATTCTAGGGGAAACTGAAGCTTTCTTT. Translating it yields CASSILGETEAFF.

J is TRBJ2-5 and V is TRBV7-9; D might be TRBD1 (6 bases). The CDR3 length is 16 residues. The germline V gene encodes CDR1 SEHNR and CDR2 FQNEAQ (reference sequence). V shed 4 bases and J shed 4 bases, with 19 bases lying between them. The CDR3 DNA is TGTGCCAGCAGCTCCTCCGGGACACGCAGGGCAGAGACCCAGTACTTC. Its protein is CASSSSGTRRAETQYF. The complete variable domain, with remaining parts taken from reference TRBV7-9 and TRBJ2-5, reads DTGVSQNPRHKITKRGQNVTFRCDPISEHNRLYWYRQTLGQGPEFLTYFQNEAQLEKSRLLSDRFSAERPKGSFSTLEIQRTEQGDSAMYLCASSSSGTRRAETQYFGPGTRLLVL.

This clone was counted a single time. The chain combines TRBV2 with TRBJ2-5, with 10 bases aligning to TRBD1. This CDR3 is 14 amino acids long. V shed 6 bases, J shed 5 bases, and the junction held 6 bases outside the gene matches. Germline loops: CDR1 SNHLY, CDR2 FYNNEI. The CDR3 nucleotides are TGTGCCAGCAGAGACAGGGGGCTGGTGGAGACCCAGTACTTC. It is translated as CASRDRGLVETQYF.

This clone occurred once. The chain uses TRBV29-1 and TRBJ2-7; D possibly corresponds to TRBD1 (5 bases). Germline lookup yields CDR1 SQVTM and CDR2 ANQGSEA. The CDR3 extends over 12 amino acids. The V and J ends lost 7 bases and 3 bases respectively, with 13 bases between them. The DNA of the CDR3 is TGCAGCGCCTCGACAGACATCTACGAGCAGTACTTC. Translated: CSASTDIYEQYF.

The chain couples TRBV11-2 to TRBJ2-1, with 9 positions matching TRBD2. Germline V lookup: CDR1 SGHAT, CDR2 FQNNGV. CDR3 length equals 16 residues. After removal of 6 bases from V and 0 bases from J, the junction contained 6 bases not matched to a gene. CDR3 sequence (DNA): TGTGCCAGCAGAGTGACTAGCGGACACTCCTACAATGAGCAGTTCTTC. Translating it yields CASRVTSGHSYNEQFF.

This clone was counted a single time. The chain employs TRBV5-1 and TRBJ1-1; weak D call: TRBD1 (5 bases). The germline CDR1 and CDR2 sequences are SGHRS and YFSETQ. V lost 3 bases, J lost 5 bases, and 11 bases lay in between. The CDR3 has 13 amino acids. CDR3 protein: CASSSQGGTEAFF. The DNA of the CDR3 is TGCGCCAGCAGCTCCCAGGGAGGGACTGAAGCTTTCTTT. Drawing the rest from reference TRBV5-1 and TRBJ1-1, the complete variable domain is KAGVTQTPRYLIKTRGQQVTLSCSPISGHRSVSWYQQTPGQGLQFLFEYFSETQRNKGNFPGRFSGRQFSNSRSEMNVSTLELGDSALYLCASSSQGGTEAFFGQGTRLTVV.

This clone was counted once. The rearrangement joins TRBV7-2 to TRBJ2-5, with 7 bases identical to TRBD2. Germline CDR1 reads SGHTA; CDR2 reads FQGNSA. V lost 2 bases, J lost 5 bases, and 8 bases stayed unmatched. The CDR3 is made up of 15 amino acids. The CDR3 spells CASSLLRTSGETQYF. CDR3 nucleotide sequence: TGTGCCAGCAGCTTACTCCGGACTAGTGGGGAGACCCAGTACTTC.

The V and J genes are TRBV10-3 and TRBJ2-7; possible D gene TRBD1, 6 bases. The ends were cut back, 0 bases at V and 6 bases at J, with 15 bases in the middle. In germline, CDR1 is ENHRY, CDR2 SYGVKD. This CDR3 spans 15 amino acids. CDR3 loop: CAISESQQGVTEQYF. CDR3 sequence (DNA): TGTGCCATCAGTGAGTCGCAACAGGGAGTAACCGAGCAGTACTTC.

The chain couples TRBV4-1 to TRBJ2-2, with 9 bases matching TRBD1. The trim removed 6 bases at V and 7 bases at J, leaving 9 bases unmatched. The CDR3 sequence is 15 residues long. Germline-derived CDR1 and CDR2 are MGHRA and YSYEKL. Written as DNA, the CDR3 is TGCGCCAGCAGGGAGGGACAGGGTGGCTACGGGGAGCTGTTTTTT. This sequence encodes CASREGQGGYGELFF.

This clone appeared a single time. The CDR3 nucleotides are TGTGCCAGCAGACTATCGCGCTCCTACGAGCAGTACTTC. Protein: CASRLSRSYEQYF. The chain employs TRBV7-2 and TRBJ2-7; D gene uncertain. Germline loops: CDR1 SGHTA, CDR2 FQGNSA. The length of the CDR3 is 13 residues. The V end was cut by 6 bases, the J end by 0 bases, with 9 bases between.

Only one count was recorded for this clone. CDR3 in amino acids: CASSWVRGNEQFF. CDR3 coding DNA: TGTGCCAGCAGCTGGGTAAGGGGCAATGAGCAGTTCTTC. The gene calls are TRBV28 and TRBJ2-1; TRBD1 might be the D (5 bases). From germline, CDR1 is MDHEN and CDR2 SYDVKM. CDR3 length equals 13 residues. V was cut by 6 bases and J by 6 bases, with 12 bases left in between. Supplemented by reference TRBV28 and TRBJ2-1, the full variable domain reads DVKVTQSSRYLVKRTGEKVFLECVQDMDHENMFWYRQDPGLGLRLIYFSYDVKMKEKGDIPEGYSVSREKKERFSLILESASTNQTSMYLCASSWVRGNEQFFGPGTRLTVL.

The chain recombines TRBV5-1 with TRBJ1-5, with 7 bases matching TRBD1. With 0 bases clipped from V and 8 bases from J, the junction kept 5 bases outside the gene matches. The germline V gene has CDR1 SGHRS and CDR2 YFSETQ. The CDR3 covers 14 residues. The CDR3 nucleotides read TGCGCCAGCAGCTTGGGAGGAGGGGGCGAGCCCCAGCATTTT. This gives the protein CASSLGGGGEPQHF.

The chain recombines TRBV9 with TRBJ2-1, with 9 nucleotides matching TRBD2. The CDR3 is made up of 15 amino acids. Germline CDR1 SGDLS, CDR2 YYNGEE. Germline trimming cut 3 bases from V and 1 base from J; bases unmatched to any gene: 2. CDR3 region: CASSASGGSYNEQFF. The CDR3 DNA sequence: TGTGCCAGCAGCGCGAGCGGGGGGTCCTACAATGAGCAGTTCTTC.

The chain links TRBV2 to TRBJ1-5; possibly TRBD1 for D (5 bases). The germline CDR1 and CDR2 sequences are SNHLY and FYNNEI. Trimming took off 7 bases at V and 7 bases at J, with 11 bases between the two ends. This CDR3 is 12 amino acids long. Here the CDR3 reads CASTGEGQPQHF. The CDR3 nucleotides are TGTGCCAGCACGGGGGAAGGCCAGCCCCAGCATTTT.

The chain uses TRBV5-3 and TRBJ1-4; 7 bases line up with TRBD1. TRBV5-3 belongs to the ORF category, with a function that is uncertain. CDR3 size: 18 residues. The ends lost 3 bases at V and 3 bases at J; junction bases unmatched: 14. The CDR3 DNA sequence: TGTGCCAGAAGCTCAGACAGGGAGGATATATCAGCTAATGAAAAACTGTTTTTT. It translates to CARSSDREDISANEKLFF.